The 5 T cell receptor beta chains in this list originate from one sample, sequenced in a study of PD-1 blockade in classical Hodgkin lymphoma. The data were produced by immunoSEQ multiplex PCR, yet TCRdb's version contains in-frame clones alone and is incomplete. The table includes about 84,000 clones, about 89% detected once. Relapse after autologous stem cell transplantation occurred in every patient, and brentuximab vedotin exposure varied. This specimen consisted of peripheral blood mononuclear cells (PBMCs), obtained at baseline. The receptors shown here come from a human donor with classical Hodgkin lymphoma.

This chain joins TRBV15 and TRBJ1-5, with a possible D match to TRBD1 (6 bases). This CDR3 has 15 amino acids. The V end was cut by 0 bases, the J end by 7 bases, with 13 bases between. Germline-derived CDR1 and CDR2 are LNHNV and YYDKDF (reference sequence). The CDR3 sequence: CATSRDQAGVQPQHF. The CDR3 DNA is TGTGCCACCAGCAGAGATCAGGCAGGGGTACAGCCCCAGCATTTT.

This clone was counted between two and nine times. The genes are TRBV30 and TRBJ2-7; a weak D match, TRBD2 (5 bases). The CDR3 covers 13 residues. Germline V lookup: CDR1 GTSNPN, CDR2 SVGIG (reference sequence). V was cut by 2 bases and J by 7 bases, with 15 bases left in between. The CDR3 loop is CAWSIRLALEQYF. The CDR3 region has the DNA TGTGCCTGGAGTATCAGGCTAGCTCTTGAGCAGTACTTC.

The chain is built from TRBV10-1 and TRBJ1-1, with a possible D match to TRBD1 (5 bases). Germline loops: CDR1 WNHNN, CDR2 SYGVQD (reference sequence). CDR3 length: 15 amino acids. Trimming took 0 bases from V and 5 from J, leaving 13 bases between them. The CDR3 region has the DNA TGCGCCAGCAGTGAGTCGTCTGGGGGGGAGACTGAAGCTTTCTTT. Residues: CASSESSGGETEAFF.

This sequence joins TRBV30 and TRBJ2-5; D is uncertain. Looked up from germline, CDR1 is GTSNPN and CDR2 is SVGIG (reference sequence). V shed 2 bases and J shed 6 bases, with 13 bases lying between them. This CDR3 is built from 13 residues. The CDR3 bases are TGTGCCTGGAGTTCAGGTTCTCGTCAGACCCAGTACTTC. It is translated as CAWSSGSRQTQYF.

The CDR3 protein is CASSLSTGGGYNEQFF. The CDR3 coding sequence is TGCGCCAGCAGCTTAAGTACAGGGGGCGGGTACAATGAGCAGTTCTTC. The J gene is TRBJ2-1, the V gene TRBV5-1, with 9 nucleotides matching TRBD1. CDR3 size: 16 residues. V gave up 2 bases and J gave up 4 bases; unmatched junction bases: 7. In germline, CDR1 is SGHRS, CDR2 YFSETQ.